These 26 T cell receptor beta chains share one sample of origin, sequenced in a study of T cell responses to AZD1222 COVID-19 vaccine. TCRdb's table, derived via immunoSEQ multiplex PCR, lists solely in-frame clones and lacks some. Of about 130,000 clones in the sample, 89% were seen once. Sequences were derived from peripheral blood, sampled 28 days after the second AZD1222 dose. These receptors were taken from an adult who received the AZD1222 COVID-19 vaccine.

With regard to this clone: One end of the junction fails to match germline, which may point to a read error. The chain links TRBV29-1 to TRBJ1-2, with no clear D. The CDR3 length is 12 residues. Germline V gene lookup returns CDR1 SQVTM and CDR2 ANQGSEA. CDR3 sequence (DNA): TGCAGCGTTCAAGACGGAGACTATGGCTACACCTTC. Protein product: CSVQDGDYGYTF.

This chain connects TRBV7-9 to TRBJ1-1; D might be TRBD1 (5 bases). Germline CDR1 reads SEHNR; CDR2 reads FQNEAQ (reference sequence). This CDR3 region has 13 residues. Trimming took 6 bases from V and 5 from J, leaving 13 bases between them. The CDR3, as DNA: TGTGCCAGCAGTTCCGAGGGGCGGACTGAAGCTTTCTTT. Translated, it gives CASSSEGRTEAFF.

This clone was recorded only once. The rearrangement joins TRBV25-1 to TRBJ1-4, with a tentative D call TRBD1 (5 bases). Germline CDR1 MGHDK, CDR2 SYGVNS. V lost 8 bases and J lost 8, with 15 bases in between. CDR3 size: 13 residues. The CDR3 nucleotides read TGTGCCAGCGGGGCCCCGAATGGCGAAAAACTGTTTTTT. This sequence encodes CASGAPNGEKLFF.

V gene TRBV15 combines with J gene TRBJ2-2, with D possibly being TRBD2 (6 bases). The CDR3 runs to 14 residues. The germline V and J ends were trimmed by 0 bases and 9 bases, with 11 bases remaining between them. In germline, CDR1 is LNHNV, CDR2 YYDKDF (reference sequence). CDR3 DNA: TGTGCCACCAGCAGAGAGGGAGGTGTCAGGGAGCTGTTTTTT. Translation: CATSREGGVRELFF.

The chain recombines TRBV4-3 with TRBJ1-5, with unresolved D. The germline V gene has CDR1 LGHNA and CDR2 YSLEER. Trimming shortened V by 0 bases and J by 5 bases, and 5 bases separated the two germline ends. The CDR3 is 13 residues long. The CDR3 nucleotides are TGCGCCAGCAGCCAAGACGGAGATCAGCCCCAGCATTTT. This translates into CASSQDGDQPQHF.

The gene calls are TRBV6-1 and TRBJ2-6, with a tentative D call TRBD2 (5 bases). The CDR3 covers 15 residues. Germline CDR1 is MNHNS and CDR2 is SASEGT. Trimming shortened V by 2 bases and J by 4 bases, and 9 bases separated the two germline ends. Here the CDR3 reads CASSERGRGANVLTF. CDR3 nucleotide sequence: TGTGCCAGCAGTGAACGAGGGCGCGGGGCCAACGTCCTGACTTTC.

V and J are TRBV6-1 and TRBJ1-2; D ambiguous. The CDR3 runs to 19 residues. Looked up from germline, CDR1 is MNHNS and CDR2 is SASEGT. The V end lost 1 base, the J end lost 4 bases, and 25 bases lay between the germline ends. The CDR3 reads CASSEEVEGYFLLSYGYTF. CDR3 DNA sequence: TGTGCCAGCAGTGAAGAGGTCGAGGGATACTTCCTCTTATCCTATGGCTACACCTTC.

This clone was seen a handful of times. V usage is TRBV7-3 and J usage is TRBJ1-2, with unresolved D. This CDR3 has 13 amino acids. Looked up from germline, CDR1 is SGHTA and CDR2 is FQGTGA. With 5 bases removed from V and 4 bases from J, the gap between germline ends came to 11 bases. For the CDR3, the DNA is TGTGCCAGCAGCCCGGAATCATCCTATGGCTACACCTTC. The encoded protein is CASSPESSYGYTF.

As DNA, the CDR3 is TGTGCCAGCAGTTACTCTAGACGCGGGGGATACGAGCAGTACTTC. It encodes CASSYSRRGGYEQYF. The rearrangement joins TRBV6-5 to TRBJ2-7; 7 bases are a match to TRBD2. Germline lookup yields CDR1 MNHEY and CDR2 SVGAGI. The CDR3 has 15 amino acids. Losses at the gene ends were 0 bases for V and 4 bases for J; bases not matched to a gene: 6.

The CDR3: CASSARGGAAFYGYTF. CDR3 in DNA: TGTGCCAGCAGCGCTCGGGGCGGGGCAGCTTTTTATGGCTACACCTTC. This chain links TRBV9 with TRBJ1-2, with a tentative D call TRBD1 (5 bases). CDR1 and CDR2 from the germline V gene are SGDLS and YYNGEE. The CDR3 is made up of 16 amino acids. V lost 3 bases, J lost 5 bases, and 20 bases lay in between. The variable domain in full, with the rest retrieved from reference TRBV9 and TRBJ1-2, is DSGVTQTPKHLITATGQRVTLRCSPRSGDLSVYWYQQSLDQGLQFLIQYYNGEERAKGNILERFSAQQFPDLHSELNLSSLELGDSALYFCASSARGGAAFYGYTFGSGTRLTVV.

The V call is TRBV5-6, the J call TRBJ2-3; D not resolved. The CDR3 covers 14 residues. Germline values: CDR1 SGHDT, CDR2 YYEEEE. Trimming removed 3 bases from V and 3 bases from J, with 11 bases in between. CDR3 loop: CASSSHLRTDTQYF. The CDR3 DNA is TGTGCCAGCAGCTCCCATTTAAGAACAGATACGCAGTATTTT.

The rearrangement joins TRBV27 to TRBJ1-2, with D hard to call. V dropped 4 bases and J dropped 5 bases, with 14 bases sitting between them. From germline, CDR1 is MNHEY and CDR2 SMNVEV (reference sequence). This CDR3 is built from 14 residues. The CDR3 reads CASSSGQFAYGYTF. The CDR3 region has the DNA TGTGCCAGCAGTTCTGGGCAGTTTGCTTATGGCTACACCTTC.

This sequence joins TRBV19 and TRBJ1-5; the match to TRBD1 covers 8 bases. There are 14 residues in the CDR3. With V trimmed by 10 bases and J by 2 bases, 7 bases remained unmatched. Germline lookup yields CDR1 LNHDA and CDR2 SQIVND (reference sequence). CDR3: CATRGRGRNQPQHF. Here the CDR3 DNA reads TGTGCCACCCGGGGCAGGGGGCGCAATCAGCCCCAGCATTTT.

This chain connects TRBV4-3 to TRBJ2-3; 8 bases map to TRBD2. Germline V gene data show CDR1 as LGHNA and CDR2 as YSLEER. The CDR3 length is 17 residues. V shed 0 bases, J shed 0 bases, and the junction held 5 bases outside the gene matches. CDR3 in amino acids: CASSQDLSGISTDTQYF. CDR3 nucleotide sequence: TGCGCCAGCAGCCAAGATCTTAGCGGGATTAGCACAGATACGCAGTATTTT.

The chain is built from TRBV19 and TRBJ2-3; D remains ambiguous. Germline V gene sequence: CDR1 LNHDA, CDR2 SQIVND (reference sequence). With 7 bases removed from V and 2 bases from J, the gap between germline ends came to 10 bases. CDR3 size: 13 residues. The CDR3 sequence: CASKTSNTDTQYF. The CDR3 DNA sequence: TGTGCCAGTAAAACGTCCAACACAGATACGCAGTATTTT.

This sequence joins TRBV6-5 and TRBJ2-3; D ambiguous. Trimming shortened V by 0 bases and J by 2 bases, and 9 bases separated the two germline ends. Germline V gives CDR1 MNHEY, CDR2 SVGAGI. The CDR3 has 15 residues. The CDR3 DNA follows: TGTGCCAGCAGTTACTCGAGGCAGAACACAGATACGCAGTATTTT. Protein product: CASSYSRQNTDTQYF.

The CDR3 sequence is CASEIGLADTGELFF. Written as DNA, the CDR3 is TGTGCCAGTGAAATCGGACTAGCGGACACCGGGGAGCTGTTTTTT. V gene TRBV19 combines with J gene TRBJ2-2; 10 positions match TRBD2. CDR3 length: 15 residues. CDR1 is LNHDA and CDR2 is SQIVND in the germline V gene (reference sequence). Germline trimming cut 8 bases from V and 3 bases from J; bases unmatched to any gene: 6. The variable domain in full, completed from reference TRBV19 and TRBJ2-2, reads DGGITQSPKYLFRKEGQNVTLSCEQNLNHDAMYWYRQDPGQGLRLIYYSQIVNDFQKGDIAEGYSVSREKKESFPLTVTSAQKNPTAFYLCASEIGLADTGELFFGEGSRLTVL.

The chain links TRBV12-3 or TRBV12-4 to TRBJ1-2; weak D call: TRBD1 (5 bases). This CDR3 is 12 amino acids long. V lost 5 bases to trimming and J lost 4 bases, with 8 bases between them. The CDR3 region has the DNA TGTGCCAGCAGTATCGGGACCTATGGCTACACCTTC. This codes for CASSIGTYGYTF.

CDR3 loop: CASSHRGGAGELFF. The CDR3 DNA sequence: TGTGCCAGCAGCCACCGAGGGGGGGCCGGGGAGCTGTTTTTT. This chain joins TRBV3-1 (or the pseudogene TRBV3-2) and TRBJ2-2; possibly TRBD2 for D (7 bases). Trimming shortened V by 3 bases and J by 6 bases, and 11 bases separated the two germline ends. This CDR3 spans 14 amino acids. CDR1 and CDR2 (germline): LGHDT, YNNKEL (reference sequence).

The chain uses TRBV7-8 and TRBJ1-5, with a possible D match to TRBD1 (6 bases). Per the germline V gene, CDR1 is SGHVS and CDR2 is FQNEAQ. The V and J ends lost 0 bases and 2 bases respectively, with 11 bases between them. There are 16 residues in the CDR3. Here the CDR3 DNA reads TGTGCCAGCAGCTTAGCGGGCAGGGGACGCAATCAGCCCCAGCATTTT. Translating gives CASSLAGRGRNQPQHF.

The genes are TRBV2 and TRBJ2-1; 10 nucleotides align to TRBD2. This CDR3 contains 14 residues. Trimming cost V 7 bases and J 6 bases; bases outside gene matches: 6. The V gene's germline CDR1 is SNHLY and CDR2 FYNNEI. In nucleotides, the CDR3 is TGTGCCAGCATTTACCAGCGGGGGGGCAATGAGCAGTTCTTC. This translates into CASIYQRGGNEQFF.

CDR3 in amino acids: CASSPRAGLAAGGLGNEQFF. Written as DNA, the CDR3 is TGTGCCAGCAGTCCACGGGCAGGGCTTGCGGCGGGAGGGCTAGGCAATGAGCAGTTCTTC. V usage is TRBV6-6 and J usage is TRBJ2-1, with TRBD2 matching over 9 bases. The J segment lost 6 bases and the V segment lost 5 bases, leaving 23 bases of the junction unmatched. Germline values: CDR1 MNHNY, CDR2 SVGAGI (reference sequence). The CDR3 consists of 20 residues.

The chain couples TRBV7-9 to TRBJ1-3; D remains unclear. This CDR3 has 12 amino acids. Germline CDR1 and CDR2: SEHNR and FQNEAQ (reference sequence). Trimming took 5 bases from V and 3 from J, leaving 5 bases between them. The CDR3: CASSPHGNTIYF. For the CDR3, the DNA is TGTGCCAGCAGCCCCCATGGAAACACCATATATTTT.

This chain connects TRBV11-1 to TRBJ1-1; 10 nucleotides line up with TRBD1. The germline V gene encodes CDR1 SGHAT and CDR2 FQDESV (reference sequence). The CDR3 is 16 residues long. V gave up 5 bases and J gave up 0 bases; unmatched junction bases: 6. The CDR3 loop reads CASSPLGTGVNTEAFF. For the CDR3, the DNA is TGTGCCAGCAGCCCCCTGGGGACAGGGGTGAACACTGAAGCTTTCTTT.

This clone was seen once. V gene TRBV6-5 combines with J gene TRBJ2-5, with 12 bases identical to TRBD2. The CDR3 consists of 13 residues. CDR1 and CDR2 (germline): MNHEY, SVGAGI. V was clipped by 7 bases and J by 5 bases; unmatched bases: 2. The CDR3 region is CASKLAGGETQYF. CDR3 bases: TGTGCCAGCAAGCTAGCGGGAGGGGAGACCCAGTACTTC.

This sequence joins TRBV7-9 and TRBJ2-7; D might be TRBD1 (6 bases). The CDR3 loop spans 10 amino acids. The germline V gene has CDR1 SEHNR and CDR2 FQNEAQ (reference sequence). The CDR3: CASGQREQYF. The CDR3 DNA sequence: TGTGCATCGGGACAACGCGAGCAGTACTTC.